Listed below are T cell receptor beta chains from one sample, sequenced in a study of identical twins. TCRdb re-called the 5' RACE reads through MiXCR, storing one row per CDR3 protein. The sample consists of around 690,000 distinct CDR3 sequences, 21% of them appearing once. The sample was also linked to a second study, of T cells expressing NK-cell markers.

The sample was PBMCs. The origin of the receptors is a woman under 30 in good health. Both conserved end residues are part of each CDR3. Each record gives: V gene, D gene, clone size, J gene, CDR3 DNA, CDR3 protein. D genes are given only for firm matches. Clone size is given for some rows only: seen once, a few or many times, or a class if the clone is expanded.

V: TRBV5-1
D: TRBD2
size: many
J: TRBJ2-1
DNA: TGCGCCAGCAGCCTCAGGACTAGCGGGAGGGAGGCCAATGAGCAGTTCTTC
CDR3: CASSLRTSGREANEQFF

V: TRBV27
D: TRBD1
size: once
J: TRBJ1-2
DNA: TGTGCCAGCAGTTTGGGACGGACAGGGTGGCCTGGCTACACCTTC
CDR3: CASSLGRTGWPGYTF

V: TRBV2
D: -
size: many
J: TRBJ2-7
DNA: TGTGCCAGCAGCATTACTGACAGCGAGCAGTACTTC
CDR3: CASSITDSEQYF

V: TRBV24-1
D: TRBD1
size: -
J: TRBJ2-6
DNA: TGTGCCACCTTTCTCCCCCGGGACAGCTTACACTCTGGGGCCAACGTCCTGACTTTC
CDR3: CATFLPRDSLHSGANVLTF

V: TRBV12-3/TRBV12-4
D: -
size: -
J: TRBJ1-2
DNA: TGTGCCAGCAGCGGGTGGGACCCTTATGGCTACACCTTC
CDR3: CASSGWDPYGYTF

V: TRBV27
D: -
size: -
J: TRBJ2-1
DNA: TGTGCCAGCAGTTTAGAGAAGGCTCTGGCTGAGCAGTTCTTC
CDR3: CASSLEKALAEQFF

V: TRBV12-3/TRBV12-4
D: TRBD2
size: few
J: TRBJ2-3
DNA: TGTGCCAGCAAAGGGCAGACTAGCGGGACCTTAGATACGCAGTATTTT
CDR3: CASKGQTSGTLDTQYF

V: TRBV29-1
D: -
size: few
J: TRBJ2-1
DNA: TGCAGCGTTGAATGGGGTAGAAATGAGCAGTTCTTC
CDR3: CSVEWGRNEQFF

V: TRBV6-5
D: -
size: -
J: TRBJ2-1
DNA: TGTGCCAGCAGTTACCCCGGGTCCTACAATGAGCAGTTCTTC
CDR3: CASSYPGSYNEQFF

V: TRBV7-2
D: -
size: few
J: TRBJ2-1
DNA: TGTGCCAGCAGCTTAGTTGAGTTCTTC
CDR3: CASSLVEFF

V: TRBV20-1
D: TRBD1
size: -
J: TRBJ1-2
DNA: TGCAGTGCTAGAGATCAGGGGGCGCGGAGCTATGGCTACACCTTC
CDR3: CSARDQGARSYGYTF

V: TRBV12-3/TRBV12-4
D: -
size: many
J: TRBJ2-1
DNA: TGTGCCAGCAGGAGAGCGGAGGGGGTTAATGAGCAGTTCTTC
CDR3: CASRRAEGVNEQFF

V: TRBV6-1
D: -
size: many
J: TRBJ1-1
DNA: TGTGCCAGCACCCAAAAGACGAACACTGAAGCTTTCTTT
CDR3: CASTQKTNTEAFF

V: TRBV12-3/TRBV12-4
D: -
size: -
J: TRBJ1-1
DNA: TGTGCCAGCAGTTTATCTTTCGTACGTGAAGCTTTCTTT
CDR3: CASSLSFVREAFF

V: TRBV10-1
D: -
size: -
J: TRBJ2-3
DNA: TGCGCCAGCAGTGAGTCCGGAGATACGCAGTATTTT
CDR3: CASSESGDTQYF

V: TRBV29-1
D: TRBD1
size: -
J: TRBJ1-2
DNA: TGCAGCGTTGGTAGACAGGGCTATGGCTACACCTTC
CDR3: CSVGRQGYGYTF

V: TRBV11-1
D: -
size: many
J: TRBJ2-1
DNA: TGTGCCAGCAGCTTAAAAGGATTTGAGCAGTTCTTC
CDR3: CASSLKGFEQFF

V: TRBV12-3/TRBV12-4
D: TRBD1
size: few
J: TRBJ1-5
DNA: TGTGCCAGCAGTCGAGGGACAGGTCAGCCCCAGCATTTT
CDR3: CASSRGTGQPQHF

V: TRBV12-3/TRBV12-4
D: -
size: -
J: TRBJ2-7
DNA: TGTGCCAGCAGTTACCCCCCATCGGAGGCGGGCGAGCAGTACTTC
CDR3: CASSYPPSEAGEQYF

V: TRBV10-3
D: -
size: many
J: TRBJ1-1
DNA: TGTGCCATCAGTCCCTCTGACACTGAAGCTTTCTTT
CDR3: CAISPSDTEAFF

V: TRBV7-9
D: -
size: -
J: TRBJ2-4
DNA: TGTGCCAGCAGCAATACACTGATAGCCAAAAACATTCAGTACTTC
CDR3: CASSNTLIAKNIQYF

V: TRBV7-3
D: TRBD2
size: -
J: TRBJ2-3
DNA: TGTGCCAGCAGCTTAACGGTGGCTAGCGGGGGCCTCACAGATACGCAGTATTTT
CDR3: CASSLTVASGGLTDTQYF

V: TRBV7-9
D: -
size: few
J: TRBJ2-5
DNA: TGTGCCAGCAGCTCCCAGCAGTACCAAGAGACCCAGTACTTC
CDR3: CASSSQQYQETQYF

V: TRBV12-3/TRBV12-4
D: -
size: few
J: TRBJ1-4
DNA: TGTGCCAGCAGTTTCGGGGGGAGATTAACTAATGAAAAACTGTTTTTT
CDR3: CASSFGGRLTNEKLFF

V: TRBV20-1
D: -
size: -
J: TRBJ2-2
DNA: TGCAGTGCTAGAGATCCCAGCGCGAACACCGGGGAGCTGTTTTTT
CDR3: CSARDPSANTGELFF

V: TRBV9
D: -
size: few
J: TRBJ1-3
DNA: TGTGCCAGCAGCGTCACAACGGGGGCTATCCTAAACACCATATATTTT
CDR3: CASSVTTGAILNTIYF

V: TRBV29-1
D: -
size: -
J: TRBJ2-7
DNA: TGCAGCGTTGACGGGGCGGATTACGAGCAGTACTTC
CDR3: CSVDGADYEQYF

V: TRBV20-1
D: -
size: -
J: TRBJ2-6
DNA: TGCAGTGCTACGGCGGCCACTGGGGCCAACGTCCTGACTTTC
CDR3: CSATAATGANVLTF

V: TRBV12-3/TRBV12-4
D: -
size: few
J: TRBJ2-7
DNA: TGTGCCAGCAGTCTGTCGGCCCTTTACGAGCAGTACTTC
CDR3: CASSLSALYEQYF

V: TRBV20-1
D: TRBD2
size: many
J: TRBJ2-1
DNA: TGCAGTGCGAGGGGACTAGCGGGAGTCAATGAGCAGTTCTTC
CDR3: CSARGLAGVNEQFF

V: TRBV18
D: TRBD1
size: once
J: TRBJ2-5
DNA: TGTGCCAGCTCACCCTTAAACAGGGGGGAGACCCAGTACTTC
CDR3: CASSPLNRGETQYF

V: TRBV4-3
D: TRBD2
size: few
J: TRBJ2-5
DNA: TGCGCCAGCAGCCAAGATCTAGCGGGAGATGGAGAGACCCAGTACTTC
CDR3: CASSQDLAGDGETQYF